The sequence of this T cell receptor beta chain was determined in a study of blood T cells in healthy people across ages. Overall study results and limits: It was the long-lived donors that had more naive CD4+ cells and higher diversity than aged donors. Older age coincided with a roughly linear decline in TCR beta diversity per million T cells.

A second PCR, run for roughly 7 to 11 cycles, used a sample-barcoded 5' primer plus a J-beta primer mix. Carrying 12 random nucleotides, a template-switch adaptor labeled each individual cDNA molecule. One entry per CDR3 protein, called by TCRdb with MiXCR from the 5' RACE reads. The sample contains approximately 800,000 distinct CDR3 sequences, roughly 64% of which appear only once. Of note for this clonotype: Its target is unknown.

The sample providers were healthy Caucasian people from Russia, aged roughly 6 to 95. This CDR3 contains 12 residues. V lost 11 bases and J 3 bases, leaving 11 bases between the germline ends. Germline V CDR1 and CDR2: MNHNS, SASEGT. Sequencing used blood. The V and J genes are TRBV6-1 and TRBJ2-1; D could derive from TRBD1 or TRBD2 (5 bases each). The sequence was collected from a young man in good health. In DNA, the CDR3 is TGTGCCGGGGGAAAAATCTACAATGAGCAGTTCTTC. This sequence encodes CAGGKIYNEQFF.